This T cell receptor beta chain was documented in a study of cytomegalovirus exposure and HLA in healthy donors. Whole-study results and caveats: With later analysis, a missense DCLRE1C variant became linked to TCR beta V- and J-gene trimming. In a later analysis, a genetic analysis reported fewer productive-TCR N-insertions in an Asian-associated ancestry cluster than the cohort average. Indistinguishable V segments, including TRBV6-2 and TRBV6-3, were excluded. Altogether, 170 or so TCR beta chains were recorded as cytomegalovirus-associated.

The PCR ran on 60 Vbeta and 13 Jbeta primers. The protocol was immunoSEQ multiplex PCR, while the TCRdb copy is restricted to in-frame clones and leaves out a portion. The sample lists some 140,000 clones; 60% to 85% were seen once. On this clone: The target antigen is unknown.

Trimming removed 6 bases at V and 3 bases at J, with 21 bases between. Germline-derived CDR1 and CDR2 are MNHEY and SMNVEV (reference sequence). The CDR3 totals 16 residues. The genes are TRBV27 and TRBJ2-7; D is perhaps TRBD1 (6 bases). Input material: PBMCs. The clonotype comes from a man aged 25-45 years in good health and CMV-seronegative. CDR3 residues: CASSPPGLQGNYEQYF. In DNA, the CDR3 is TGTGCCAGCAGCCCACCCGGCCTACAGGGAAACTACGAGCAGTACTTC.